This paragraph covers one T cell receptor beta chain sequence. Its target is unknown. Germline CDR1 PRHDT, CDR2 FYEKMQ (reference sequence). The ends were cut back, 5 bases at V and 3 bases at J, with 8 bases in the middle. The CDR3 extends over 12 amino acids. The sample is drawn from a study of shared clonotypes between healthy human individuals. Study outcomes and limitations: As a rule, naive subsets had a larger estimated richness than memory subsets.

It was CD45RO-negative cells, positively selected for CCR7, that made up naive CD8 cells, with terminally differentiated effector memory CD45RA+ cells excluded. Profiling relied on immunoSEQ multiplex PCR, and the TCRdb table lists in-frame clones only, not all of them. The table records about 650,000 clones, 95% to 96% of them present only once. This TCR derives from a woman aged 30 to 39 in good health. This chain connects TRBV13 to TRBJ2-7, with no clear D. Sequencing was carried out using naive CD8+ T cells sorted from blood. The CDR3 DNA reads TGTGCCAGCAGCCCCCAACACTACGAGCAGTACTTC. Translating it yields CASSPQHYEQYF.